The entry that follows covers one TCR beta chain sequence. These data belong to a study of blood T cell repertoires in COVID-19. Study at large: In each case, the material was cDNA or gDNA derived from T cells, B-cell-depleted T cells, or PBMCs.

CDR3 length: 16 residues. The germline V gene has CDR1 MNHNY and CDR2 SVGAGI (reference sequence). V was pared by 2 bases and J by 0 bases, with 14 bases between. Assay: immunoSEQ multiplex PCR; the TCRdb copy retains only in-frame clones and omits some. Of tens of thousands of clones listed, more than 75% were seen once; the top ten hold 1.1% to 1.5%. The chain recombines TRBV6-6 with TRBJ2-7, with a weak D call TRBD2 (7 bases). The TCR was taken from a human donor in a cohort sampled during active COVID-19. The specimen sequenced was peripheral blood. The CDR3 DNA is TGTGCCAGCAGTTACGGAGTGGGAGGGGGCTCCTACGAGCAGTACGTC. Its translation: CASSYGVGGGSYEQYV.